The text below deals with one TCR beta chain. The antigen it binds to is not known. The input lacks base qualities; no much larger clone sits a single base away. The entry originates in a study of regulatory dendritic cells for organ transplantation (dated by TCRdb to 2017 to 2019). At the level of the whole study: Monocytes were cultured with vitamin D3 on days 0 and 4 and with IL-10 on day 4 to generate regulatory dendritic cells. The TCRbeta repertoires of sorted naive and memory CD4+ and CD8+ T cells were sequenced before and after allostimulation with regulatory or mature dendritic cells. To evaluate the response of the DCs to a potent maturation-inducing agent, LPS was added to DC cultures on day 6. The study at large found these results: Repertoires were highly diverse in naive CD4+ and CD8+ T cells, less diverse in memory cells, and most oligoclonal in memory CD8+ cells. Only a couple of subjects were sequenced, and the authors noted considerable between-individual heterogeneity in the alloreactive memory CD8+ T cell pool. Of the resting subsets, memory CD8+ T cells had the largest number of alloreactive TCR clonotypes. Allostimulation expanded memory CD8+ clones in both subjects, but regulatory dendritic cells appeared to induce more limited expansion than mature dendritic cells.

Sorted T cell subsets were CFSE-labeled and co-cultured for roughly five days with allogeneic regulatory or mature dendritic cells at a 1:10 DC:T ratio. Naive T cells were sorted as CD45RA+ and memory T cells as CD45RO+ CD4+ or CD8+ cells by FACS. A couple of healthy control subjects provided the T cells used for TCR sequencing. The Qiagen DNeasy Blood & Tissue Kit was used for extraction of genomic DNA. V is cut by 3 bases and J by 1 base, and the space between the germline ends is 6 bases. From the cysteine up to the phenylalanine, the CDR3 has a length of 13 residues. The kept DNA is CDR3 alone, 39 bases in frame from the first base. CDR1 LNHDA and CDR2 SQIVND are derived from the germline V gene (reference sequence). A multiplexed two-step PCR with Vbeta-specific forward primers and Jbeta-specific reverse primers was used to amplify the TCRbeta CDR3 regions. Through the immunoSEQ service, TCRbeta libraries were sequenced on an Illumina instrument. The authors' pipeline ran thus. V, D and J genes were assigned using IMGT annotation, and counts were corrected for multiplex PCR bias using synthetic CDR3 analogues. In the immunoSEQ Analyzer, repertoire clonality was calculated as one minus the normalized Shannon entropy. Whether a clone counted as expanded was decided by Fisher's exact test with Benjamini-Hochberg false discovery rate control and a two-tailed cutoff of P<0.01. TCRdb obtained this table from immuneACCESS and retained in-frame rearrangements with V and J assigned. These tables miss some clones; where compared with another copy, unresolved V genes account for less than half of the shortfall, and the remainder is unexplained. V, J and clone size are those of that table, while D and trimming were read from the DNA. The sample records over 10,000 clones, around two thirds of which are singletons. The ten top clones hold 0.63% of the sample.

What was sequenced was naive CD4+ T cells from blood cultured with regulatory dendritic cells. The sample's cell subset or site label, decoded: CD45RA+ naive T cells. Recombination linked TRBV19 to TRBJ2-5, with TRBD2 tentatively as D gene (5 bases match). This TCR came from a human donor in good health. The bases are TGTGCCAGTAGTATTGGGAGCCAAGAGACCCAGTACTTC. This codes for CASSIGSQETQYF.